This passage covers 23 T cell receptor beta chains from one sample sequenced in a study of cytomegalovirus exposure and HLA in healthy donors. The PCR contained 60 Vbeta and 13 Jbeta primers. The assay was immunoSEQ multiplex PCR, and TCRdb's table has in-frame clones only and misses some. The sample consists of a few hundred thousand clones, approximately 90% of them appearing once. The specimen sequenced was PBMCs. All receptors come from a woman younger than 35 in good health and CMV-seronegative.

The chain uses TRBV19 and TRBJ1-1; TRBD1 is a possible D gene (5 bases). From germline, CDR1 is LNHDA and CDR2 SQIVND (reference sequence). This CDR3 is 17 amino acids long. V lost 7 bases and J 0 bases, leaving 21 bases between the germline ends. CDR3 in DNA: TGTGCCAGTACCGAAAACCCCCGACAGTTCATGAACACTGAAGCTTTCTTT. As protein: CASTENPRQFMNTEAFF. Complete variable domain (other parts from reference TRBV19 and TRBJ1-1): DGGITQSPKYLFRKEGQNVTLSCEQNLNHDAMYWYRQDPGQGLRLIYYSQIVNDFQKGDIAEGYSVSREKKESFPLTVTSAQKNPTAFYLCASTENPRQFMNTEAFFGQGTRLTVV.

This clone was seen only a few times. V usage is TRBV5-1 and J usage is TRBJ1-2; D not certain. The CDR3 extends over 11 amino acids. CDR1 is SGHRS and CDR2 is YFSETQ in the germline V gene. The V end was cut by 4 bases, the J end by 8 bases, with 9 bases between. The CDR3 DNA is TGCGCCAGCAGCGCAGGATTCGGCTACACCTTC. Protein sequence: CASSAGFGYTF.

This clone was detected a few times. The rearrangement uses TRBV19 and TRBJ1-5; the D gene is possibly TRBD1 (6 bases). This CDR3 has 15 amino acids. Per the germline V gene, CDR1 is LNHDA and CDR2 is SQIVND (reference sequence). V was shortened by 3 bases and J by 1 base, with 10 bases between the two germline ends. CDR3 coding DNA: TGTGCCAGTAGTATTGGGGGCGGGAGCAATCAGCCCCAGCATTTT. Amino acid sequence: CASSIGGGSNQPQHF.

The CDR3 DNA sequence: TGTGCCAGCAATTCCCAGGGGTATAGCAATCAGCCCCAGCATTTT. It is translated as CASNSQGYSNQPQHF. The J gene is TRBJ1-5, the V gene TRBV27, with D possibly being TRBD1 (6 bases). Germline CDR1 reads MNHEY; CDR2 reads SMNVEV (reference sequence). The V gene lost 7 bases and the J gene lost 0 bases, with 13 bases spanning the gap. The CDR3 is made up of 15 amino acids.

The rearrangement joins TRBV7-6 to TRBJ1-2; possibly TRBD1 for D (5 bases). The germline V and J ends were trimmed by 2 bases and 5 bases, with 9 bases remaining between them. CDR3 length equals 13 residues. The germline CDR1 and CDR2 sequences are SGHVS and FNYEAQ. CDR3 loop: CASSLQQDYGYTF. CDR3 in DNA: TGTGCCAGCAGCTTACAACAGGATTATGGCTACACCTTC.

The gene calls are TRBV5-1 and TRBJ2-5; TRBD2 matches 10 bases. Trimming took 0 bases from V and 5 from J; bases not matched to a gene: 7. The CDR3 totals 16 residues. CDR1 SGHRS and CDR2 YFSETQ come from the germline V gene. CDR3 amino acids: CASSLGSSGGYETQYF. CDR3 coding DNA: TGCGCCAGCAGCTTGGGTTCTAGCGGGGGTTACGAGACCCAGTACTTC.

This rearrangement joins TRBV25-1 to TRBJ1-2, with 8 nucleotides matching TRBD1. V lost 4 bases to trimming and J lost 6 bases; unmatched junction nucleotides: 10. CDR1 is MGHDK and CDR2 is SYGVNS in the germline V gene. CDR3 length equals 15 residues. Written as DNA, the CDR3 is TGTGCCAGCAGTGCATTGGCCAGGGGGCTAGATGGCTACACCTTC. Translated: CASSALARGLDGYTF.

This chain's CDR3 is CASMPGQDYGYTF. The CDR3 DNA is TGTGCCAGCATGCCGGGACAGGACTATGGCTACACCTTC. The genes are TRBV2 and TRBJ1-2; 8 nucleotides line up with TRBD1. V trimming: 7 bases; J trimming: 3 bases; junction bases outside the gene matches: 4. CDR1 and CDR2 from the germline V gene are SNHLY and FYNNEI. This CDR3 spans 13 amino acids. The whole variable domain, filled in from reference TRBV2 and TRBJ1-2, reads EPEVTQTPSHQVTQMGQEVILRCVPISNHLYFYWYRQILGQKVEFLVSFYNNEISEKSEIFDDQFSVERPDGSNFTLKIRSTKLEDSAMYFCASMPGQDYGYTFGSGTRLTVV.

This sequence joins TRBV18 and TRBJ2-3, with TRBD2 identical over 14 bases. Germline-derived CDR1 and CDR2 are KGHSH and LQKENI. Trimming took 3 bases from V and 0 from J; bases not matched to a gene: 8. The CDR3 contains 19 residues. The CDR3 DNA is TGTGCCAGCTCACCCCTCGGGACTAGCGGGAGTGGGAGCACAGATACGCAGTATTTT. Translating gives CASSPLGTSGSGSTDTQYF.

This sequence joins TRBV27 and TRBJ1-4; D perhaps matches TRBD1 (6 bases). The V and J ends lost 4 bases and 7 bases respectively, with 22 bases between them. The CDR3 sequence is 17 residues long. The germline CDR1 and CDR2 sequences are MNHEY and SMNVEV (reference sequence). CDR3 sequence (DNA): TGTGCCAGCAGTTCCGTTTTACAGGGTGCGGTGGGTGAAAAACTGTTTTTT. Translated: CASSSVLQGAVGEKLFF.

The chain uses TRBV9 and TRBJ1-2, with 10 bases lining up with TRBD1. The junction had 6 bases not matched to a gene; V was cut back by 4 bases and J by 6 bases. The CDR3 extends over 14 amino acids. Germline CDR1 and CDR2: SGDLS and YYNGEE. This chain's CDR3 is CASSFRTGGNGYTF. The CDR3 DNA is TGTGCCAGCAGCTTCCGGACAGGGGGTAATGGCTACACCTTC.

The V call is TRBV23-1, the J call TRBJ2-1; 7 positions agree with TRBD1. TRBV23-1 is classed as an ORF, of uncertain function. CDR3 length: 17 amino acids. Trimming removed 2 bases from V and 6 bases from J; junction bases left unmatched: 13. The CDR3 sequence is CASSQSTGAGGPNEQFF. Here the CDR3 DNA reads TGCGCCAGCAGTCAAAGTACCGGGGCAGGGGGTCCCAATGAGCAGTTCTTC.

CDR3 nucleotide sequence: TGTGCCAGCAGGTCGACGGGGGGACTAGCCTCCAATGAGCAGTTCTTC. Protein product: CASRSTGGLASNEQFF. The chain combines TRBV2 with TRBJ2-1, with 9 bases aligning to TRBD2. Germline CDR1 reads SNHLY; CDR2 reads FYNNEI. This CDR3 contains 16 residues. J was trimmed by 6 bases and V by 6 bases; bases with no gene match: 12.

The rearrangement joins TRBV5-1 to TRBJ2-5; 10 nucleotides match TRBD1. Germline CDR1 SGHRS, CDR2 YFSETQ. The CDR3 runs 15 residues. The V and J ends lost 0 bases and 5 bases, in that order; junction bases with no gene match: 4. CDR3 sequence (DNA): TGCGCCAGCAGCTTGGCGGGACAGGGGAGGGAGACCCAGTACTTC. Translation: CASSLAGQGRETQYF.

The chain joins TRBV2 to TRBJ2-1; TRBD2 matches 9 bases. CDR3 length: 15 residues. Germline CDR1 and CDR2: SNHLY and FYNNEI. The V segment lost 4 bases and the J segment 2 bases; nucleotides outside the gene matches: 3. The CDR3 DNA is TGTGCCAGCAGTGCGGTAGCGGGGGCCTACAATGAGCAGTTCTTC. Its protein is CASSAVAGAYNEQFF.

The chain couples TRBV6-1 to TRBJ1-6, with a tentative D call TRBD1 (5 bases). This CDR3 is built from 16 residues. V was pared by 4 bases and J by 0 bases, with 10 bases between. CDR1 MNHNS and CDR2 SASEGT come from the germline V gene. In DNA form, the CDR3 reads TGTGCCAGCAGTGGGACACGGCGCTCCTATAATTCACCCCTCCACTTT. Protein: CASSGTRRSYNSPLHF.

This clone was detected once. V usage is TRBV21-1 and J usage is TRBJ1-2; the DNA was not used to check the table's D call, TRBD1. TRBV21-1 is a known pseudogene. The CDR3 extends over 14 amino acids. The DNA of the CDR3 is TGTGCCAGCAGCAAAGATGGGGACACCTATGGCTACACCTTC. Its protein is CASSKDGDTYGYTF.

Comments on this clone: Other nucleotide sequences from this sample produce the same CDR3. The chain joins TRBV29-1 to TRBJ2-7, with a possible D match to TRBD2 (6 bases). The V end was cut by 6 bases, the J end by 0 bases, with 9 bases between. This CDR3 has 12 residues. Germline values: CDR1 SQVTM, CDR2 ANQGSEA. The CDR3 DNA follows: TGCAGCGTGGGGACTGGCTCCTACGAGCAGTACTTC. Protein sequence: CSVGTGSYEQYF.

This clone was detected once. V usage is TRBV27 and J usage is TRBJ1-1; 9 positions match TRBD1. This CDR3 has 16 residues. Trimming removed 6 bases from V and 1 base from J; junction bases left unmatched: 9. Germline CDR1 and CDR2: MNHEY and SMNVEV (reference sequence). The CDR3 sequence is CASRSGTGNRNTEAFF. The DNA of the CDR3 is TGTGCCAGCAGATCCGGGACAGGGAATAGGAACACTGAAGCTTTCTTT.

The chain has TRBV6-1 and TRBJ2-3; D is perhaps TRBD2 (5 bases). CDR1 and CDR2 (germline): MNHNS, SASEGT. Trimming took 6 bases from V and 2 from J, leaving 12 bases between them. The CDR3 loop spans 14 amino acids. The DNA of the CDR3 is TGTGCCAGCAGGTCCGGGGTGGCCACAGATACGCAGTATTTT. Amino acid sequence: CASRSGVATDTQYF.

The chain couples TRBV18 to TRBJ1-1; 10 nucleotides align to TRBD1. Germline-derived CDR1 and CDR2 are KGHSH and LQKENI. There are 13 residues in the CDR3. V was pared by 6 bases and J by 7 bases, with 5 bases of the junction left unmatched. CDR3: CASSLRDRGEAFF. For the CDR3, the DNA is TGTGCCAGCTCCCTCCGGGACAGGGGTGAAGCTTTCTTT. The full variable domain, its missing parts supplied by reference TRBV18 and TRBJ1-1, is NAGVMQNPRHLVRRRGQEARLRCSPMKGHSHVYWYRQLPEEGLKFMVYLQKENIIDESGMPKERFSAEFPKEGPSILRIQQVVRGDSAAYFCASSLRDRGEAFFGQGTRLTVV.

This CDR3 reads CARSHNTPTYEQYF. The DNA for the CDR3 is TGTGCCAGAAGCCACAATACACCCACCTACGAGCAGTACTTC. The rearrangement uses TRBV5-3 and TRBJ2-7; D unclear. TRBV5-3 is an ORF, and what it does is uncertain. The CDR3 has 14 amino acids. Trimming took 4 bases from V and 2 from J, leaving 13 bases between them.

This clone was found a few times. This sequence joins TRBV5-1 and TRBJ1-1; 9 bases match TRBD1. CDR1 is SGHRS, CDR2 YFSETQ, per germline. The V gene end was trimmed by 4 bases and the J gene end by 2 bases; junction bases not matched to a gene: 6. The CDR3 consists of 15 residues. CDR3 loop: CASSERQGGNTEAFF. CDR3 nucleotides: TGCGCCAGCAGCGAACGACAGGGGGGTAACACTGAAGCTTTCTTT.